The 25 T cell receptor beta chains in this list originate from one sample, sequenced in a study of blood T cell repertoires in COVID-19. TCRdb's copy holds only in-frame clones and misses some; the assay was immunoSEQ multiplex PCR. Of over 95,000 clones in the sample, 80% to 90% are singletons; the top ten hold about 18%. Sequencing was carried out using peripheral blood. These receptors were obtained from a human donor with acute or convalescent COVID-19. The donor label of this sample is uncertain.

The J gene is TRBJ2-7, the V gene TRBV7-2; 9 bases are shared with TRBD1. From germline, CDR1 is SGHTA and CDR2 FQGNSA. J gave up 5 bases and V 4 bases, and 12 bases lay outside the gene matches. There are 16 residues in the CDR3. CDR3 nucleotide sequence: TGTGCCAGCAGCTCGCGACCGGGACAGGGTTCTGACGAGCAGTACTTC. Encoded protein: CASSSRPGQGSDEQYF.

This clone was seen only once. The chain uses TRBV7-8 and TRBJ2-1; TRBD2 aligns across 8 bases. Trimming took 5 bases from V and 0 from J; bases not matched to a gene: 9. The CDR3 totals 17 residues. CDR1 SGHVS and CDR2 FQNEAQ come from the germline V gene. CDR3 nucleotides: TGTGCCAGCAGCACGAGGACTAGCAGCTCCTCCTACAATGAGCAGTTCTTC. This encodes CASSTRTSSSSYNEQFF. Based on the CDR3 plus reference TRBV7-8 and TRBJ2-1, the full variable domain is GAGVSQSPRYKVAKRGQDVALRCDPISGHVSLFWYQQALGQGPEFLTYFQNEAQLDKSGLPSDRFFAERPEGSVSTLKIQRTQQEDSAVYLCASSTRTSSSSYNEQFFGPGTRLTVL.

The rearrangement links TRBV3-1 (or the pseudogene TRBV3-2) to TRBJ1-4, with D perhaps matching TRBD1 (6 bases). Germline values: CDR1 LGHDT, CDR2 YNNKEL (reference sequence). The CDR3 is 14 residues long. V dropped 5 bases and J dropped 8 bases, with 15 bases sitting between them. This CDR3 reads CASSYTGSREKLFF. The CDR3 region has the DNA TGTGCCAGCAGCTATACAGGGTCGCGCGAAAAACTGTTTTTT.

V gene TRBV5-1 combines with J gene TRBJ1-3, with D uncertain. CDR3 length equals 16 residues. The germline gives CDR1 SGHRS, CDR2 YFSETQ. Trimming took 4 bases from V and 5 from J, leaving 19 bases between them. The CDR3 spells CASSINTRGTRNTIYF. DNA of the CDR3: TGCGCCAGCAGCATAAATACTCGAGGAACTCGAAACACCATATATTTT.

The V and J genes are TRBV2 and TRBJ1-1; D is perhaps TRBD1 (5 bases). The V and J ends lost 2 bases and 6 bases respectively, with 13 bases between them. Germline assignment: CDR1 SNHLY and CDR2 FYNNEI. The CDR3 has 14 residues. In nucleotides, the CDR3 is TGTGCCAGCAGTGAAAGGGGCGGGAGGGCTGAAGCTTTCTTT. Protein: CASSERGGRAEAFF. Supplemented by reference TRBV2 and TRBJ1-1, the full variable domain reads EPEVTQTPSHQVTQMGQEVILRCVPISNHLYFYWYRQILGQKVEFLVSFYNNEISEKSEIFDDQFSVERPDGSNFTLKIRSTKLEDSAMYFCASSERGGRAEAFFGQGTRLTVV.

V gene TRBV7-6 combines with J gene TRBJ2-3; possibly TRBD1 for D (6 bases). The CDR3 has 16 residues. V was trimmed by 5 bases and J by 0 bases, leaving 15 bases between them. CDR1 and CDR2 from the germline V gene are SGHVS and FNYEAQ. The CDR3 loop reads CASSHRIGQSTDTQYF. The CDR3 coding sequence is TGTGCCAGCAGCCACAGAATTGGACAGAGCACAGATACGCAGTATTTT.

This clone was seen only once. This chain links TRBV7-2 with TRBJ1-2; 7 nucleotides align to TRBD1. With V trimmed by 6 bases and J by 2 bases, 12 bases remained unmatched. In germline, CDR1 is SGHTA, CDR2 FQGNSA. This CDR3 spans 16 amino acids. The CDR3 bases are TGTGCCAGCAGTCAGGGGTTCCCGGGACAGAACTATGGCTACACCTTC. As protein: CASSQGFPGQNYGYTF.

The V call is TRBV13, the J call TRBJ2-1; D is unresolved. V was pared by 5 bases and J by 10 bases, with 15 bases between. CDR1 is PRHDT and CDR2 is FYEKMQ in the germline V gene (reference sequence). The CDR3 is made up of 13 amino acids. CDR3 DNA: TGTGCCAGCAGCCACCTCGTAGTAAGCGAGCAGTTCTTC. Amino acids: CASSHLVVSEQFF.

Note on this clone: With a much larger clone just one base away, this may be a read error. The chain couples TRBV9 to TRBJ1-1; a weak D match, TRBD1 (5 bases). The V gene lost 4 bases and the J gene lost 0 bases, with 7 bases spanning the gap. There are 13 residues in the CDR3. Germline V gene sequence: CDR1 SGDLS, CDR2 YYNGEE. CDR3 amino acids: CASSSGLNTEAFF. For the CDR3, the DNA is TGTGCCAGCAGCTCAGGGTTGAACACTGAAGCTTTCTTT.

The V call is TRBV4-1, the J call TRBJ2-1, with TRBD2 matching 8 bases. Germline CDR1 reads MGHRA; CDR2 reads YSYEKL. Trimming at V came to 2 bases and at J to 3 bases, leaving 3 bases not matched to a gene. The CDR3 covers 15 residues. This chain's CDR3 is CASSQTSGVYNEQFF. The CDR3 DNA reads as TGCGCCAGCAGCCAAACTAGCGGAGTCTACAATGAGCAGTTCTTC.

The genes are TRBV7-9 and TRBJ1-5; 7 bases line up with TRBD1. The CDR3 extends over 14 amino acids. With 5 bases clipped from V and 9 bases from J, the junction kept 10 bases outside the gene matches. Germline V lookup: CDR1 SEHNR, CDR2 FQNEAQ (reference sequence). CDR3: CASSRDSKSAPQHF. The CDR3 DNA sequence: TGTGCCAGCAGCCGGGACAGTAAATCTGCGCCCCAGCATTTT. The full variable domain, its missing parts supplied by reference TRBV7-9 and TRBJ1-5, is DTGVSQNPRHKITKRGQNVTFRCDPISEHNRLYWYRQTLGQGPEFLTYFQNEAQLEKSRLLSDRFSAERPKGSFSTLEIQRTEQGDSAMYLCASSRDSKSAPQHFGDGTRLSIL.

The rearrangement uses TRBV18 and TRBJ1-5, with 7 bases fitting TRBD1. V was pared by 3 bases and J by 2 bases, with 7 bases of the junction left unmatched. The CDR3 is 16 amino acids. Germline V gene lookup returns CDR1 KGHSH and CDR2 LQKENI. CDR3: CASSPPEGAGNQPQHF. The DNA for the CDR3 is TGTGCCAGCTCACCCCCCGAGGGGGCTGGCAATCAGCCCCAGCATTTT.

The chain links TRBV7-9 to TRBJ1-4, with a weak D call TRBD1 (5 bases). Trimming left V 2 bases short and J 0 bases short, with 7 bases between. The germline gives CDR1 SEHNR, CDR2 FQNEAQ (reference sequence). The CDR3 contains 15 residues. The CDR3 coding sequence is TGTGCCAGCAGCTTATACAGGTCAACTAATGAAAAACTGTTTTTT. Its translation is CASSLYRSTNEKLFF.

The chain uses TRBV6-5 and TRBJ2-7, with 8 bases that match TRBD2. V gave up 6 bases and J gave up 4 bases; unmatched junction bases: 11. CDR1 is MNHEY, CDR2 SVGAGI, per germline. The CDR3 has 15 amino acids. The CDR3 here is CASRLTGTSWYEQYF. CDR3 bases: TGTGCCAGCAGGCTTACCGGGACTAGTTGGTACGAGCAGTACTTC.

J is TRBJ2-3 and V is TRBV28, with 12 bases lining up with TRBD2. The J segment lost 5 bases and the V segment lost 5 bases, leaving 5 bases of the junction unmatched. The germline CDR1 and CDR2 sequences are MDHEN and SYDVKM. The CDR3 extends over 15 amino acids. CDR3 protein: CASSPSGGAKDTQYF. DNA of the CDR3: TGTGCCAGCAGTCCTAGCGGGGGGGCTAAAGATACGCAGTATTTT.

J is TRBJ2-1 and V is TRBV5-1, with TRBD2 matching 7 bases. There are 15 residues in the CDR3. After removal of 0 bases from V and 4 bases from J, the junction contained 4 bases not matched to a gene. The germline CDR1 and CDR2 sequences are SGHRS and YFSETQ. Here the CDR3 reads CASSLGNSGYNEQFF. CDR3 DNA sequence: TGCGCCAGCAGCTTGGGGAATAGCGGGTACAATGAGCAGTTCTTC. The whole variable domain, remainder taken from reference TRBV5-1 and TRBJ2-1, is KAGVTQTPRYLIKTRGQQVTLSCSPISGHRSVSWYQQTPGQGLQFLFEYFSETQRNKGNFPGRFSGRQFSNSRSEMNVSTLELGDSALYLCASSLGNSGYNEQFFGPGTRLTVL.

The rearrangement links TRBV10-3 to TRBJ1-6; the D is unclear. Trimming shortened V by 6 bases and J by 5 bases, and 5 bases separated the two germline ends. Germline V gene lookup returns CDR1 ENHRY and CDR2 SYGVKD. The CDR3 has 12 residues. The CDR3: CAISSNNSPLHF. The CDR3 region has the DNA TGTGCCATCAGCTCTAATAATTCACCCCTCCACTTT.

The chain is built from TRBV3-1 (or the pseudogene TRBV3-2) and TRBJ2-5, with D unclear. This CDR3 spans 15 amino acids. Trimming stripped 0 bases from V and 3 bases from J, with 11 bases between. Germline V gene data show CDR1 as LGHDT and CDR2 as YNNKEL (reference sequence). The CDR3 coding sequence is TGTGCCAGCAGCCAAGATTCAGGATTAAAAGAGACCCAGTACTTC. Encoded protein: CASSQDSGLKETQYF.

The genes are TRBV12-3 or TRBV12-4 and TRBJ1-6; D might be TRBD1 (6 bases). V was clipped by 5 bases and J by 9 bases, with 11 bases between them. The CDR3 is 13 amino acids. In DNA form, the CDR3 reads TGTGCCAGCAGTCCCACAGGGAGTTCACCCCTCCACTTT. Its protein product is CASSPTGSSPLHF.

This rearrangement joins TRBV19 to TRBJ1-4, with unresolved D. Trimming pared 1 base from V and 3 bases from J, leaving 9 bases between. The CDR3 covers 15 residues. CDR1 and CDR2 (germline): LNHDA, SQIVND (reference sequence). In DNA form, the CDR3 reads TGTGCCAGTAGTATAGGGGCATCAGCTAATGAAAAACTGTTTTTT. Protein: CASSIGASANEKLFF.

The chain couples TRBV19 to TRBJ2-1; D possibly corresponds to TRBD2 (6 bases). Germline CDR1 reads LNHDA; CDR2 reads SQIVND (reference sequence). The CDR3 has 15 amino acids. Trimming removed 4 bases from V and 2 bases from J, with 12 bases in between. The CDR3 DNA reads as TGTGCCAGTAGTAGGGGGGAGCCCACCTACAATGAGCAGTTCTTC. This sequence encodes CASSRGEPTYNEQFF. Variable domain in full (rest from reference TRBV19 and TRBJ2-1): DGGITQSPKYLFRKEGQNVTLSCEQNLNHDAMYWYRQDPGQGLRLIYYSQIVNDFQKGDIAEGYSVSREKKESFPLTVTSAQKNPTAFYLCASSRGEPTYNEQFFGPGTRLTVL.

The rearrangement uses TRBV28 and TRBJ2-7; 7 nucleotides match TRBD1. V was clipped by 6 bases and J by 0 bases; unmatched bases: 8. Germline V lookup: CDR1 MDHEN, CDR2 SYDVKM. There are 15 residues in the CDR3. CDR3 residues: CASRSGQALSYEQYF. CDR3 coding DNA: TGTGCCAGCAGAAGTGGACAGGCACTCTCCTACGAGCAGTACTTC.

The gene calls are TRBV7-2 and TRBJ2-7; 7 bases are shared with TRBD2. The V gene's germline CDR1 is SGHTA and CDR2 FQGNSA. Trimming removed 3 bases from V and 1 base from J; junction bases left unmatched: 9. The CDR3 length is 16 residues. CDR3 loop: CASSLASGGGSYEQYF. The CDR3 nucleotides are TGTGCCAGCAGCTTGGCCTCGGGCGGGGGTTCCTACGAGCAGTACTTC.

The chain combines TRBV18 with TRBJ1-1; D might be TRBD1 (6 bases). The CDR3 consists of 14 residues. Germline CDR1 KGHSH, CDR2 LQKENI. Trimming removed 3 bases from V and 1 base from J, with 9 bases in between. The CDR3 coding sequence is TGTGCCAGCTCACCTCTCAGGGGGAACACTGAAGCTTTCTTT. Amino acids: CASSPLRGNTEAFF.

CDR3 in amino acids: CASSRGLAGDNEQFF. CDR3 DNA sequence: TGCGCCAGCAGCCGCGGACTAGCGGGGGACAATGAGCAGTTCTTC. V and J are TRBV4-1 and TRBJ2-1; TRBD2 agrees at 13 bases. CDR1 MGHRA and CDR2 YSYEKL come from the germline V gene. The CDR3 length is 15 residues. V gave up 4 bases and J gave up 5 bases; unmatched junction bases: 2.